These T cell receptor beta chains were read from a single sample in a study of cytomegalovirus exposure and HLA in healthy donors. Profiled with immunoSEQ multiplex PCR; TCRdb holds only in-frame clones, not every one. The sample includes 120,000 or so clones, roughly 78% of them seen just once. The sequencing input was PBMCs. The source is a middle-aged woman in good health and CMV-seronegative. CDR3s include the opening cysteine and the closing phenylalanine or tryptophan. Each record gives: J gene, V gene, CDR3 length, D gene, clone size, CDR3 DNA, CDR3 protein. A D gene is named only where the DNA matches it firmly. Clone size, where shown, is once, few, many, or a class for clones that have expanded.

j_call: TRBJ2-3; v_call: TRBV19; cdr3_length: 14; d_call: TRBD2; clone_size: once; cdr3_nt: TGTGCCAGCCTGGGACTAGCGGGAGCAGATACGCAGTATTTT; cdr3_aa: CASLGLAGADTQYF
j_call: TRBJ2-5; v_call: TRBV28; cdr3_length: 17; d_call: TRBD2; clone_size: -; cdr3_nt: TGTGCCAGCAGTCCCCGGGGTAGCGGGAGTGGAGGCGAGACCCAGTACTTC; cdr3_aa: CASSPRGSGSGGETQYF
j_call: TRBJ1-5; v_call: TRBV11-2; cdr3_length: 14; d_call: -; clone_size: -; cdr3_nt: TGTGCCAGCAGCCGGGACCTCAGGGGCCAGCCCCAGCATTTT; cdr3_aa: CASSRDLRGQPQHF
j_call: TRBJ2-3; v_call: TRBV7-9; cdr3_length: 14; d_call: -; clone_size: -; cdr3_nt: TGTGCCAGCAGCTTAGGGGACCCCGAGGGGGCGCAGTATTTT; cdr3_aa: CASSLGDPEGAQYF
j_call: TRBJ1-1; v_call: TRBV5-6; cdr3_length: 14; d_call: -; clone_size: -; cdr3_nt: TGTGCCAGCAGATATTGGGGGCTGAACACTGAAGCTTTCTTT; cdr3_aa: CASRYWGLNTEAFF
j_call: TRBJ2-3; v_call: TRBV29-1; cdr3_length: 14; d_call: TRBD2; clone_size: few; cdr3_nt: TGCAGCGTTGAGGAACTAGCGAGTGCAGATACGCAGTATTTT; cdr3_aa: CSVEELASADTQYF
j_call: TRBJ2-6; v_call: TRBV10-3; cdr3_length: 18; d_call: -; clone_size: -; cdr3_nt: TGTGCCATCAGGCATATGGACAGCAATAAGACTGGGGCCAACGGCCTGACTTTC; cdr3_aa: CAIRHMDSNKTGANGLTF
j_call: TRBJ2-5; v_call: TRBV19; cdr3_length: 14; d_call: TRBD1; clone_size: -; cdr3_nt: TGTGCCAGTAGTACGACCGGGACAGTGGAGACCCAGTACTTC; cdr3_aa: CASSTTGTVETQYF
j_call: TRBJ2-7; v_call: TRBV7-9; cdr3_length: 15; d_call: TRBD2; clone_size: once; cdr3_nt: TGTGCCAGCAGCTCCTACGGACTAGCTTTCGACGAGCAGTACTTC; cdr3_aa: CASSSYGLAFDEQYF
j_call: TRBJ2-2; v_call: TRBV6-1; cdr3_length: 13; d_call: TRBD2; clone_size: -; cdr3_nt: TGTGCCAGTACGGGACTAGCCACCGGGGAGCTGTTTTTT; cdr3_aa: CASTGLATGELFF
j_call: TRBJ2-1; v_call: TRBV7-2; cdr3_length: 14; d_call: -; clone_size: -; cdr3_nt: TGTGCCAGCAGCTTGTCGTCTAGTCGCCGTGAGCAGTTCTTC; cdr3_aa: CASSLSSSRREQFF
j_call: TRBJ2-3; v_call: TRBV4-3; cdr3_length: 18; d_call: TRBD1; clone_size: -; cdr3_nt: TGCGCCAGCAGCCAAGATTCGGGACAGCGAGGATACACAGATACGCAGTATTTT; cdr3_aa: CASSQDSGQRGYTDTQYF
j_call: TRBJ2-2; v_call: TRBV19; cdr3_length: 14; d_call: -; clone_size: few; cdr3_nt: TGTGCCAGTAGTGACGGAGGGGACACCGGGGAGCTGTTTTTT; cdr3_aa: CASSDGGDTGELFF
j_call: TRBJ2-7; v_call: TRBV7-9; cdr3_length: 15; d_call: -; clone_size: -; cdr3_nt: TGTGCCAGCAGCCCCCCCCAGCGAGGGCGCTACGAGCAGTACTTC; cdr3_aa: CASSPPQRGRYEQYF
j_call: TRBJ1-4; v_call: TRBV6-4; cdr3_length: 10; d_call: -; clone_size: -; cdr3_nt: TGTGCCAGCCTTAATGAAAAACTGTTTTTT; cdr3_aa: CASLNEKLFF
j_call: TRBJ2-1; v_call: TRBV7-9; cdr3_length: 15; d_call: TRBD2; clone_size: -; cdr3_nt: TGTGCCAGCAGCCCCGGGACTAGCGGGAGCGATGAGCAGTTCTTC; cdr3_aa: CASSPGTSGSDEQFF
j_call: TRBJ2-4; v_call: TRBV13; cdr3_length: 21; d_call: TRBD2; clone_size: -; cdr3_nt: TGTGCCAGCAGCCCAGGTTGGGGGACTAGCGGGTTCGACATAGCCAAAAACATTCAGTACTTC; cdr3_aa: CASSPGWGTSGFDIAKNIQYF
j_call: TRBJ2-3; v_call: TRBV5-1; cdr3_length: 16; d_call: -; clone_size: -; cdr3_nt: TGCGCCAGCAGCTTGTACGGCGATCGACTCACAGATACGCAGTATTTT; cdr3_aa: CASSLYGDRLTDTQYF
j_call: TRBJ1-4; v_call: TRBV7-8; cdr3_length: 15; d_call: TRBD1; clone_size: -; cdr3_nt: TGTGCCAGCAGCACCCAGGGGGCGCGGGACGAAAAACTGTTTTTT; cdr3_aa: CASSTQGARDEKLFF
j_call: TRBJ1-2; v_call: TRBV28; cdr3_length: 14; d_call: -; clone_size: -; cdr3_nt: TGTGCCAGCAGTTTATCTAGAATTAACTATGGCTACACCTTC; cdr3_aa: CASSLSRINYGYTF
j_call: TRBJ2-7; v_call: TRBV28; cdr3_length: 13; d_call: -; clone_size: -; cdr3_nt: TGTGCCAGCAGGGACAGAGATATGTACGAGCAGTACTTC; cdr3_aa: CASRDRDMYEQYF
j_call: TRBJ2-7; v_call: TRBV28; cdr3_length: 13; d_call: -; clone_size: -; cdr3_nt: TGTGCCAGCAGTAGGACAGAAAAATACGAGCAGTACTTC; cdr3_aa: CASSRTEKYEQYF
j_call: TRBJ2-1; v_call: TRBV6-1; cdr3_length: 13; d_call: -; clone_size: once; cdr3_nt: TGTGCCAGCCGAAGGCGATCGGGAGTGGAGCAGTTCTTC; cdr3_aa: CASRRRSGVEQFF
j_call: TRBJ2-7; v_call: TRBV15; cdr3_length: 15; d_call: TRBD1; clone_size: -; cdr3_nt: TGTGCCACCAGCAGAGGCGGACAGGGGGCAGGCGAGCAGTACTTC; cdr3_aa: CATSRGGQGAGEQYF
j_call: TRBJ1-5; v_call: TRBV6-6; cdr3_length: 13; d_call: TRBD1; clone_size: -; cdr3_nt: TGTGCCAGCAGTCCGACAGGGGGACAGCCCCAGCATTTT; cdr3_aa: CASSPTGGQPQHF
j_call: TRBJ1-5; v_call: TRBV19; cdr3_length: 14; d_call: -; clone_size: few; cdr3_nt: TGTGCCAGTAGTATGGGACAACCCAATCAGCCCCAGCATTTT; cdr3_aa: CASSMGQPNQPQHF
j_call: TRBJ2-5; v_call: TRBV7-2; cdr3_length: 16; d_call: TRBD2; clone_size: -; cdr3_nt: TGTGCCAGCAGCTTAGTTACTAGCGGGAGCTATGAGACCCAGTACTTC; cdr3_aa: CASSLVTSGSYETQYF
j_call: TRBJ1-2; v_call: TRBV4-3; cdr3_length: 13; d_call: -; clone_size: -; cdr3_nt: TGCGCCAGCAGCCAAGATGGCGGGGATGGCTACACCTTC; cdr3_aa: CASSQDGGDGYTF
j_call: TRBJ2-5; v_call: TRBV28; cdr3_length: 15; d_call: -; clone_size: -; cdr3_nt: TGTGCCAGCAGTTCCTCGTCACAGGGAGAAGAGACCCAGTACTTC; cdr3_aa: CASSSSSQGEETQYF